Below are 5 T cell receptor beta chains sequenced from a single sample in a study of shared clonotypes between healthy human individuals. The method was immunoSEQ multiplex PCR; TCRdb's version includes in-frame clones alone and lacks a portion of them. The table includes under 2.5 million clones, roughly 90% detected once. The sequencing sample was made of naive CD4+ T cells from PBMCs. Subset given: CD45RA+ positively selected. All receptors come from a man younger than 35 in good health. Some clones in this sample may be carry-over from other donors' samples.

The rearrangement uses TRBV5-6 and TRBJ2-3, with 8 bases identical to TRBD2. The CDR3 extends over 17 amino acids. The germline gives CDR1 SGHDT, CDR2 YYEEEE. Losses at the gene ends were 0 bases for V and 1 base for J; bases not matched to a gene: 7. Here the CDR3 DNA reads TGTGCCAGCAGCTTGGGCGTAGTAGCGGGGCGCACAGATACGCAGTATTTT. It codes for CASSLGVVAGRTDTQYF.

The rearrangement joins TRBV30 to TRBJ2-1; possibly TRBD2 for D (5 bases). This CDR3 has 16 residues. The germline CDR1 and CDR2 sequences are GTSNPN and SVGIG (reference sequence). V was cut by 0 bases and J by 3 bases, with 15 bases left in between. The CDR3 sequence is CAWSVGIATLYNEQFF. The DNA for the CDR3 is TGTGCCTGGAGTGTAGGTATAGCGACTCTCTACAATGAGCAGTTCTTC. The full variable domain, its missing parts supplied by reference TRBV30 and TRBJ2-1, is SQTIHQWPATLVQPVGSPLSLECTVEGTSNPNLYWYRQAAGRGLQLLFYSVGIGQISSEVPQNLSASRPQDRQFILSSKKLLLSDSGFYLCAWSVGIATLYNEQFFGPGTRLTVL.

Points on this clone: Other DNA sequences in the same sample also yield this CDR3. The chain uses TRBV5-1 and TRBJ1-1; D possibly corresponds to TRBD1 (6 bases). Germline loops: CDR1 SGHRS, CDR2 YFSETQ. V was trimmed by 3 bases and J by 4 bases, leaving 10 bases between them. The CDR3 is made up of 13 amino acids. Here the CDR3 DNA reads TGCGCCAGCAGCTACAGGGCGGGCACTGAAGCTTTCTTT. Protein sequence: CASSYRAGTEAFF.

V is TRBV18 and J is TRBJ1-1, with TRBD1 matching over 10 bases. The V and J ends lost 2 bases and 2 bases, in that order; junction bases with no gene match: 5. Germline lookup yields CDR1 KGHSH and CDR2 LQKENI. The CDR3 consists of 16 residues. As DNA, the CDR3 is TGTGCCAGCTCACCATCCTGGGACAGGGGCAACACTGAAGCTTTCTTT. Amino acid sequence: CASSPSWDRGNTEAFF.

With respect to this clone: The same CDR3 also results from other DNA sequences found in this sample. This chain joins TRBV28 and TRBJ1-5, with 7 bases aligning to TRBD1. The CDR3 totals 13 residues. The V segment lost 8 bases and the J segment 0 bases; nucleotides outside the gene matches: 1. Germline assignment: CDR1 MDHEN and CDR2 SYDVKM. In DNA, the CDR3 is TGTGCCAGCCGGGACAGTAGCAATCAGCCCCAGCATTTT. It yields the protein CASRDSSNQPQHF.